These T cell receptor beta chains were read from a single sample in a study of blood T cell repertoires in COVID-19. The assay was immunoSEQ multiplex PCR, and TCRdb's table has in-frame clones only and misses some. The sample has 250,000 to 300,000 clones, roughly 80% seen once. The sample consisted of PBMCs or T cells enriched from blood (not recorded which). The receptor set was obtained from a man aged 35-49 years who had been exposed to COVID-19. The CDR3 runs from the conserved cysteine through the conserved F or W. D genes are given only for firm matches. A clone size is listed for some rows: how often the clone was seen (once, few, many), or a class if it is expanded.

TGTGCCAGCAGCGTGAGCGGCCAAGATACGCAGTATTTT | CASSVSGQDTQYF | TRBJ2-3 | TRBV9 | . | .
TGTGCCAGCAGTTACGGACAGTCTAATGAAAAACTGTTTTTT | CASSYGQSNEKLFF | TRBJ1-4 | TRBV6-5 | . | .
TGTGCCAGCAGTGAAAAGACAGGGGTCGAATCACCCCTCCACTTT | CASSEKTGVESPLHF | TRBJ1-6 | TRBV6-1 | few | TRBD1
TGTGCCAGCTCAGCGACAGGGGGCTACGAGCAGTACTTC | CASSATGGYEQYF | TRBJ2-7 | TRBV18 | . | TRBD1
TGTGCCAGCAGGGGGACTGGGACTGAAGCTTTCTTT | CASRGTGTEAFF | TRBJ1-1 | TRBV3-1/TRBV3-2 | . | .
TGTGCCAGTAGTATAGACGCAGGGGGAACCGGGGAGCTGTTTTTT | CASSIDAGGTGELFF | TRBJ2-2 | TRBV19 | . | TRBD1
TGTGCCAGCTCACCCCCGGGACTAGCGGGAGTCAGGGATACGCAGTATTTT | CASSPPGLAGVRDTQYF | TRBJ2-3 | TRBV18 | once | TRBD2
TGTGCCATCGGGCGGGAGTCCGGGGAGCAGTACTTC | CAIGRESGEQYF | TRBJ2-7 | TRBV10-3 | . | TRBD2
TGTGCCAGCTCGCCCGGACTAGCGGGGGATACGCAGTATTTT | CASSPGLAGDTQYF | TRBJ2-3 | TRBV18 | once | TRBD2
TGTGCCATCCGATCGACAGGGCGAAATCAGCCCCAGCATTTT | CAIRSTGRNQPQHF | TRBJ1-5 | TRBV2 | . | TRBD1
TGTGCCAGCAGTTACGGAGGGAACGAGCAGTACTTC | CASSYGGNEQYF | TRBJ2-7 | TRBV6-2/TRBV6-3 | few | .
TGTGCCAGCAGCCAAGCCGTTTCGAACACTGAAGCTTTCTTT | CASSQAVSNTEAFF | TRBJ1-1 | TRBV3-1/TRBV3-2 | . | .
TGTGCCAGCAGCCGGACTAGCGGCTACGGGGAGCTGTTTTTT | CASSRTSGYGELFF | TRBJ2-2 | TRBV6-5 | . | TRBD2
TGTGCCAGCCGGGGGGGTGAATTCAGTGAGCAGTTCTTC | CASRGGEFSEQFF | TRBJ2-1 | TRBV12-3/TRBV12-4 | . | TRBD2
TGCGCCAGCAAAGCCGCCGGGACTAGCTCCAATGAGCAGTTCTTC | CASKAAGTSSNEQFF | TRBJ2-1 | TRBV10-2 | . | TRBD2
TGTGCCAGCAGTCGTTACCCAAACCCTGGACTAGCGGACGAGCAGTACTTC | CASSRYPNPGLADEQYF | TRBJ2-7 | TRBV27 | . | TRBD2
TGTGCCAGCAGCCAACAGGGTGGAAACACCATATATTTT | CASSQQGGNTIYF | TRBJ1-3 | TRBV7-9 | . | .
TGTGCCAGCAGTCCTCAAACAAGAAACACCATATATTTT | CASSPQTRNTIYF | TRBJ1-3 | TRBV6-6 | . | .
TGTGCCAGTAACCCACAGATCTCGAACACCGGGGAGCTGTTTTTT | CASNPQISNTGELFF | TRBJ2-2 | TRBV19 | . | .
TGTGCCAGTAGGGGACAGTCTCAAGAGACCCAGTACTTC | CASRGQSQETQYF | TRBJ2-5 | TRBV19 | few | TRBD1
TGTGCCACCAGTGCAGGGGGAGCATACGAGCAGTACTTC | CATSAGGAYEQYF | TRBJ2-7 | TRBV24-1 | . | TRBD1
TGTGCCAGCAGCTTGGCCGTGTCAGGATTACTTCAGTTCTTC | CASSLAVSGLLQFF | TRBJ2-1 | TRBV5-5 | . | .
TGTGCCACCAGCCTAGACAGGGGAGGTTATGGCTACACCTTC | CATSLDRGGYGYTF | TRBJ1-2 | TRBV15 | . | TRBD1
TGCAGCGTTGGTCACAGGGGGGGCTACACCTTC | CSVGHRGGYTF | TRBJ1-2 | TRBV29-1 | . | TRBD1
TGTGCCAGCAGTTACAGCATCGACAGGGGGCGAAGTCAACTGTTTTTT | CASSYSIDRGRSQLFF | TRBJ1-4 | TRBV28 | . | TRBD1
TGTGCCAGCAGCCGGGCGGCCCCTCAGAGCGGCGGCTACACCTTC | CASSRAAPQSGGYTF | TRBJ1-2 | TRBV5-4 | . | .
TGTGCCTGGCGGCTAGCGGGAGGGCAGGAGCAGTTCTTC | CAWRLAGGQEQFF | TRBJ2-1 | TRBV30 | . | TRBD2
TGTGCCAGCAGCTTGGTCCCCCCTCTCCAAGAGACCCAGTACTTC | CASSLVPPLQETQYF | TRBJ2-5 | TRBV5-5 | . | .
TGTGCCAGCAGCCCATTGACGTCGGCACTAGTTAATCAGCCCCAGCATTTT | CASSPLTSALVNQPQHF | TRBJ1-5 | TRBV7-8 | few | .
TGTGCCAGCAAGGGGAGGGGGTGGGGGACAGATACGCAGTATTTT | CASKGRGWGTDTQYF | TRBJ2-3 | TRBV27 | . | .
TGTGCCAGCAGGCGCAGGGATTACAACTATGGCTACACCTTC | CASRRRDYNYGYTF | TRBJ1-2 | TRBV2 | . | .
TGTGCCAGCAGCTCGAGACTCCCCCATGAGCAGTTCTTC | CASSSRLPHEQFF | TRBJ2-1 | TRBV9 | . | .
TGTGCCAGCACTATTGGGGGGGAAACAGATACGCAGTATTTT | CASTIGGETDTQYF | TRBJ2-3 | TRBV6-5 | . | TRBD2
TGTGCCTGGAGTAGTCGGGGTGGCAATCAGCCCCAGCATTTT | CAWSSRGGNQPQHF | TRBJ1-5 | TRBV30 | few | .
TGTGCCAGCAGTTCTACTAGCGGGGGGGGGAATGAGCAGTTCTTC | CASSSTSGGGNEQFF | TRBJ2-1 | TRBV27 | . | TRBD2
TGTGCCATCAGTGAGCAAGCAGGGAAGACCCTCACGAGAGCTTTCTTT | CAISEQAGKTLTRAFF | TRBJ1-1 | TRBV10-3 | few | .
TGTGCCAGCAGGGAGGGGATAAATAATTCACCCCTCCACTTT | CASREGINNSPLHF | TRBJ1-6 | TRBV9 | . | .
TGTGCCAGCAGCCCCGGACTAGCGGGCGTCTCTGGGGCCAACGTCCTGACTTTC | CASSPGLAGVSGANVLTF | TRBJ2-6 | TRBV3-1/TRBV3-2 | . | TRBD2
TGTGCCAGCACTGAAACAGGGGGCGCGTGGGAAAAACTGTTTTTT | CASTETGGAWEKLFF | TRBJ1-4 | TRBV6-1 | once | TRBD1
TGTGCCAGCAGCTTAGAACAGGGCAGCAATCAGCCCCAGCATTTT | CASSLEQGSNQPQHF | TRBJ1-5 | TRBV7-2 | . | .
TGTGCCAGCTCACCCGAGGACAGCTACACCGGGGAGCTGTTTTTT | CASSPEDSYTGELFF | TRBJ2-2 | TRBV18 | . | .
TGTGCCAGCTCCCCCTCGGCGGCTAACTATGGCTACACCTTC | CASSPSAANYGYTF | TRBJ1-2 | TRBV18 | . | .
TGTGCCAGCAGTTTTCAGGGGGAGAGGGCTGGCTACACCTTC | CASSFQGERAGYTF | TRBJ1-2 | TRBV7-9 | . | TRBD1
TGTGCCAGCAGGGCGCAGGTTGATACGCAGTATTTT | CASRAQVDTQYF | TRBJ2-3 | TRBV2 | few | .
TGCGCCAGCAGCCAGGGACAACTAGACGGAAACGAGCAGTACTTC | CASSQGQLDGNEQYF | TRBJ2-7 | TRBV4-1 | few | .
TGTGCCAGCAGCAAAACCCCGGGACAGGGGAATCAGCCCCAGCATTTT | CASSKTPGQGNQPQHF | TRBJ1-5 | TRBV5-5 | once | TRBD1
TGTGCCAGCAGCTTAGGGGCACCGGGGGAGCTGTTTTTT | CASSLGAPGELFF | TRBJ2-2 | TRBV7-9 | few | .
TGCAGCGCCGAGAGCTCCTACAATGAGCAGTTCTTC | CSAESSYNEQFF | TRBJ2-1 | TRBV29-1 | . | .
TGTGCCACCAGCAGTCCCTACCGACTAGCGGGGACAGATACGCAGTATTTT | CATSSPYRLAGTDTQYF | TRBJ2-3 | TRBV15 | . | TRBD2
TGTGCCACCAGTGGGGACAGGGGTACTGAAGCTTTCTTT | CATSGDRGTEAFF | TRBJ1-1 | TRBV24-1 | once | TRBD1
TGCAGTGCCACCCGGGAGCGGAGAGCTTTCTTT | CSATRERRAFF | TRBJ1-1 | TRBV20-1 | . | .
TGTGCCAGCAGCTGGTGGTCCGGGGTCTCTGGAAACACCATATATTTT | CASSWWSGVSGNTIYF | TRBJ1-3 | TRBV5-6 | . | .
TGCAGCGGACAGGGATTCGGAAACACCATATATTTT | CSGQGFGNTIYF | TRBJ1-3 | TRBV29-1 | few | TRBD1